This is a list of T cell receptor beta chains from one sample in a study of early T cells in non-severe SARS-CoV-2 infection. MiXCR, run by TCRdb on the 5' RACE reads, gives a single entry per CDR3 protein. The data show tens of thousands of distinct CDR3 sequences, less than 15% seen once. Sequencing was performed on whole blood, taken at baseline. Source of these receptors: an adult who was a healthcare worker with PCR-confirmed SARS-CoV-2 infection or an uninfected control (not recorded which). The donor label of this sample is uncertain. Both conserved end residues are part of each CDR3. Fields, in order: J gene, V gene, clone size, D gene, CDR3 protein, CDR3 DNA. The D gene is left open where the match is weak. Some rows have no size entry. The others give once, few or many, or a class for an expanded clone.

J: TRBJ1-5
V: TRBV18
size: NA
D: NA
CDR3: CASSPRAEDQPQHF
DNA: TGTGCCAGCTCACCGAGGGCGGAGGATCAGCCCCAGCATTTT

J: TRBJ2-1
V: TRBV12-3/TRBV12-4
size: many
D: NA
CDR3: CASSLDGEPYNEQFF
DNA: TGTGCCAGTAGTTTAGATGGAGAACCCTACAATGAGCAGTTCTTC

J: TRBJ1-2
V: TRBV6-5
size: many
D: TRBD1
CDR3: CASRSLDRVQFGYTF
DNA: TGTGCCAGCAGGTCTCTTGACAGGGTACAGTTTGGCTACACCTTC

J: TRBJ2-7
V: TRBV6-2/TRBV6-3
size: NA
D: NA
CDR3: CASSYIWEAEQYF
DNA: TGTGCCAGCAGTTACATTTGGGAGGCCGAGCAGTACTTC

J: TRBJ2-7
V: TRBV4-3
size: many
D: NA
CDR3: CASSQDLGYEQYF
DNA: TGCGCCAGCAGCCAAGATCTTGGGTACGAGCAGTACTTC

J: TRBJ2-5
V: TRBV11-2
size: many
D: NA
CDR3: CASSLVQETQYF
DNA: TGTGCCAGCAGCTTAGTACAAGAGACCCAGTACTTC

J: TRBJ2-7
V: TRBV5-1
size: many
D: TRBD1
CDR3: CASSMGQGAYEQYF
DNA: TGCGCCAGCAGCATGGGACAGGGGGCCTACGAGCAGTACTTC

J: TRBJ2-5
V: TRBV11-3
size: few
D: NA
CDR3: CASSARDGGGETQYF
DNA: TGTGCCAGCAGCGCCCGGGACGGAGGCGGGGAGACCCAGTACTTC

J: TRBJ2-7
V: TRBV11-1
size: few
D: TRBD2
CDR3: CASSLRGLAVYEQYF
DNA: TGTGCCAGCAGCTTACGTGGACTAGCAGTCTACGAGCAGTACTTC

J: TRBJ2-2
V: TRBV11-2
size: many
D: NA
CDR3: CASSKNTGELFF
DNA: TGTGCCAGCAGCAAGAACACCGGGGAGCTGTTTTTT

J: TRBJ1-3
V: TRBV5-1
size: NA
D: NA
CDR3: CASSFSGAGNTIYF
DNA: TGCGCCAGCAGCTTTTCCGGAGCTGGAAACACCATATATTTT

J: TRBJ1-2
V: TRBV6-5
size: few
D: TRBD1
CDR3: CASKIPGTGAYGYTF
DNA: TGTGCCAGCAAAATACCAGGGACAGGGGCTTATGGCTACACCTTC

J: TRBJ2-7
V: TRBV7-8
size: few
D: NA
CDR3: CASSPGPMGRYEQYF
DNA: TGTGCCAGCAGCCCGGGACCCATGGGCCGCTACGAGCAGTACTTC

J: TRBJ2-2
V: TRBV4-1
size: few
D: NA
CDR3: CASSRKQEPSYTGELFF
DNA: TGCGCCAGCAGCCGCAAACAGGAACCTTCGTACACCGGGGAGCTGTTTTTT

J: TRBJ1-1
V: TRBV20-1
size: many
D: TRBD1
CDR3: CRIAGSTGPGTEAFF
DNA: TGCAGAATAGCGGGGTCGACAGGGCCGGGCACTGAAGCTTTCTTT

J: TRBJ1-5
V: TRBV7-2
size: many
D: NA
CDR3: CASSLRSGGSSNQPQHF
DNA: TGTGCCAGCAGCTTAAGATCGGGGGGGTCAAGCAATCAGCCCCAGCATTTT

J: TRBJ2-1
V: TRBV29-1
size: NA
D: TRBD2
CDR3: CSVVSGRALGEQFF
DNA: TGCAGCGTAGTAAGCGGGAGGGCCCTTGGTGAGCAGTTCTTC

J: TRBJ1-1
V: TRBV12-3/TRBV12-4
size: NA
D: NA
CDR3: CASRRSPTEAFF
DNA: TGTGCCAGCAGGAGAAGCCCCACTGAAGCTTTCTTT

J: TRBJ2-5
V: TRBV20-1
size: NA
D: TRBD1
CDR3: CSASQGAPSETQYF
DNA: TGCAGTGCTAGCCAGGGGGCGCCCAGCGAGACCCAGTACTTC

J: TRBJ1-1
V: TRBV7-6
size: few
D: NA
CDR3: CASSRLTRRTEAFF
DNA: TGTGCCAGCAGCCGTCTAACCCGGAGGACTGAAGCTTTCTTT

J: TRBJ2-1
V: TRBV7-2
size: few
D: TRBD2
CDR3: CASSRQSSGSSHNEQFF
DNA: TGTGCCAGCAGTCGCCAGTCTAGCGGGAGTTCCCACAATGAGCAGTTCTTC

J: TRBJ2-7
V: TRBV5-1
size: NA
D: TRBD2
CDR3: CASTTGTSSYEQYF
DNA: TGCGCCAGCACCACCGGGACTAGTTCCTACGAGCAGTACTTC

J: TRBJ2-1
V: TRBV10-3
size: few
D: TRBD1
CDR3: CATRAQGASYNEQFF
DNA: TGTGCCACCCGGGCGCAGGGGGCCTCCTACAATGAGCAGTTCTTC

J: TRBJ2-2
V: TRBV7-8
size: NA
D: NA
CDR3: CASSPRTARTNTGELFF
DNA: TGTGCCAGCAGCCCCCGGACAGCCAGAACGAACACCGGGGAGCTGTTTTTT

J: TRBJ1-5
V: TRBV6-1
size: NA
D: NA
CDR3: CASSESYPGASNQPQHF
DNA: TGTGCCAGCAGTGAATCATATCCGGGAGCCAGCAATCAGCCCCAGCATTTT

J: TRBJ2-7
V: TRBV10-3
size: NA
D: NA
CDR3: CAISAVLKPYEQYF
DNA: TGTGCCATCAGTGCGGTACTGAAACCCTACGAGCAGTACTTC

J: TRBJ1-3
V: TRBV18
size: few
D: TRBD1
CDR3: CASSTTGGDSGNTIYF
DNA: TGTGCCAGCTCAACCACAGGGGGTGACTCTGGAAACACCATATATTTT

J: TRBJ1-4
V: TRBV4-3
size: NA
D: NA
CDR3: CASSQVGINEKLFF
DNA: TGCGCCAGCAGCCAAGTAGGGATTAATGAAAAACTGTTTTTT

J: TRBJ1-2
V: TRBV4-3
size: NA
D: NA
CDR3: CASSQDSGRNGYTF
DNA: TGCGCCAGCAGCCAAGATAGTGGGAGGAATGGCTACACCTTC

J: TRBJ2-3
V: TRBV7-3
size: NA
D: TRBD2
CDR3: CASSLRGTTTNTQYF
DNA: TGTGCCAGCAGCTTAAGAGGGACTACCACGAATACGCAGTATTTT

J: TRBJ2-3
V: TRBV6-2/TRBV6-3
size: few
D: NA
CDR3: CASSYGDTQYF
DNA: TGTGCCAGCAGTTACGGAGATACGCAGTATTTT

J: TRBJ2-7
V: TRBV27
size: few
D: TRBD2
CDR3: CASSSRPAGRGKSYEQYF
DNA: TGTGCCAGCAGTTCTCGACCAGCGGGGAGGGGCAAATCTTACGAGCAGTACTTC

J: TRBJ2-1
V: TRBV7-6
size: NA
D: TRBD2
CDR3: CASSRGGAYNEQFF
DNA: TGTGCCAGCAGTCGGGGGGGCGCCTACAATGAGCAGTTCTTC

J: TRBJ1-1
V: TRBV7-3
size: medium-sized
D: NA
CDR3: CASSLRGDTEAFF
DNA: TGTGCCAGCAGCTTGAGAGGGGACACTGAAGCTTTCTTT

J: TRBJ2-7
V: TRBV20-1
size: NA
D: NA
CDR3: CSATRAGEQYF
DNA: TGCAGTGCTACTAGGGCGGGCGAGCAGTACTTC

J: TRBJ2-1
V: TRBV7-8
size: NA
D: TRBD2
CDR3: CASSPRTSGRHYNEQFF
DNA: TGTGCCAGCAGCCCGAGGACTAGCGGGAGGCACTACAATGAGCAGTTCTTC

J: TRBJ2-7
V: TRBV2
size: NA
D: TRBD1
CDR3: CASSDRASSYEQYF
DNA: TGTGCCAGCAGCGACAGGGCTAGCTCCTACGAGCAGTACTTC

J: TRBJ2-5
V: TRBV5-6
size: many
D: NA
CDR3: CASSLDLRTQYF
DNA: TGTGCCAGCAGCTTGGACCTTAGAACCCAGTACTTC

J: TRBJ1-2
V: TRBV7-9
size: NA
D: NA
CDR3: CATAEGWSYGYTF
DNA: TGTGCCACCGCTGAAGGGTGGTCCTATGGCTACACCTTC

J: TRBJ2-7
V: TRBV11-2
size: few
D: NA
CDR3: CASSPEVATTLYEQYF
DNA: TGTGCCAGCAGCCCGGAGGTGGCGACGACGCTCTACGAGCAGTACTTC

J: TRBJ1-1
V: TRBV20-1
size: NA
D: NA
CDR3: CSASQEYASMGEAFF
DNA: TGCAGTGCCTCACAGGAGTACGCGTCTATGGGTGAAGCTTTCTTT

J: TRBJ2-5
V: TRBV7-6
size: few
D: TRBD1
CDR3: CASRSDRGSETQYF
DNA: TGTGCCAGCAGATCCGACAGGGGAAGTGAGACCCAGTACTTC

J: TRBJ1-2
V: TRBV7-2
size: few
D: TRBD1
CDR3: CASSRQGGGYGYTF
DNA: TGTGCCAGCAGCCGACAGGGAGGAGGGTATGGCTACACCTTC

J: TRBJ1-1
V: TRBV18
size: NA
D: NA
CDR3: CASSPRRTNTEAFF
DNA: TGTGCCAGCTCTCCCAGGAGGACGAACACTGAAGCTTTCTTT

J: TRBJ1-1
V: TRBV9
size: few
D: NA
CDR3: CASSVGTGMNTEAFF
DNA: TGTGCCAGCAGCGTAGGAACAGGGATGAACACTGAAGCTTTCTTT

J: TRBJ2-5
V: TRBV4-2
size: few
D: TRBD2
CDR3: CASSQGRLAGGEETQYF
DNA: TGTGCCAGCAGCCAAGGTCGTCTAGCGGGGGGAGAAGAGACCCAGTACTTC

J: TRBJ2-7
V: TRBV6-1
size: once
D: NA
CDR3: CASSFRSSYEQYF
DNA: TGTGCCAGCAGCTTCAGGAGCTCCTACGAGCAGTACTTC

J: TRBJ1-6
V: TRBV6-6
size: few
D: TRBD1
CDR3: CASSPQGGSYNSPLHF
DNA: TGTGCCAGCAGTCCCCAGGGGGGCTCCTATAATTCACCCCTCCATTTT

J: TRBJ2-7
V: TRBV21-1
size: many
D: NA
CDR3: CASSKLLQGLGGYEQYF
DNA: TGTGCCAGCAGCAAATTACTCCAGGGACTCGGCGGATACGAGCAGTACTTC

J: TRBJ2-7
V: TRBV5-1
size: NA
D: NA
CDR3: CASSLASQNYEQYF
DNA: TGCGCCAGCAGCTTGGCTAGTCAGAACTACGAGCAGTACTTC

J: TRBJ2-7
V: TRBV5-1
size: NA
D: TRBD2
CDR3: CASSPGTSGGSSYEQYF
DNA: TGCGCCAGCAGCCCCGGGACTAGCGGGGGGTCCTCCTACGAGCAGTACTTC

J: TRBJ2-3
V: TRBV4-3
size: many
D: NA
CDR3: CASSQGGGRDTQYF
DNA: TGCGCCAGCAGCCAAGGAGGGGGGCGGGATACGCAGTATTTT